A selection of T cell receptor beta chains follows, all from one sample in a study of blood T cell repertoires in COVID-19. Here immunoSEQ multiplex PCR was the method, and the copy in TCRdb shows in-frame clones only, minus some. The sample carries 250,000 to 350,000 clones, roughly 91% recorded once. The sample was peripheral blood. The receptors stem from a young man with acute or convalescent COVID-19. CDR3s leave out the opening cysteine and the closing phenylalanine or tryptophan. The D gene is left open where the match is weak.

TRBV6-6	.	TRBJ2-2	ATLYQAAAGELF
TRBV28	TRBD1	TRBJ1-6	ASSRDRVSPLH
TRBV5-8	.	TRBJ1-4	ASSLFFLGDEKLF
TRBV7-9	TRBD1	TRBJ1-1	ASSLAARTGTEAF
TRBV28	.	TRBJ1-5	ASSSGNQPQH
TRBV15	.	TRBJ1-2	ATSRGRGVGYT
TRBV18	.	TRBJ1-2	AIRREGSSGYT
TRBV5-8	.	TRBJ1-1	ASSIKGGWGRVEAF
TRBV5-1	.	TRBJ1-1	ASSLASAGLMNTEAF
TRBV6-1	.	TRBJ1-6	ASSERRGLSSYNSPLH
TRBV3-1/TRBV3-2	.	TRBJ2-7	ASNHDSFVTYEQY
TRBV2	.	TRBJ1-2	ASRGSNYGYT
TRBV15	TRBD1	TRBJ2-6	ATRQGAGGANVLT
TRBV19	.	TRBJ2-1	ASSRQRVRINEQF
TRBV19	TRBD2	TRBJ2-3	AANGGVGDTQY
TRBV11-3	.	TRBJ2-1	ASSLGVDEQF
TRBV18	TRBD2	TRBJ2-1	ASSLTTSGSGEQF